This T cell receptor beta chain was sequenced in a study of cytomegalovirus exposure and HLA in healthy donors. Study findings and constraints: Some public TCRs appeared in many individuals, while most sequences were rare. Versus the roughly 700-donor mean, an Asian-associated ancestry cluster reportedly showed fewer N-insertions in a later analysis. HLA alleles showed associations with 16,951 TCR beta sequences in a later analysis, at a 0.05 false discovery rate.

Turning to this clone: As yet, its antigen is unknown.

The PCR employed 60 Vbeta primers together with 13 Jbeta primers. Libraries were prepared by immunoSEQ multiplex PCR; TCRdb keeps only in-frame clonotypes and omits some of them. The profile shows roughly 130,000 clones, about 73% of them singletons. Each donor was healthy, and each was a bone marrow donor. The TCR originated in a woman in her fifties or sixties in good health and CMV-seropositive. Sequencing was carried out using PBMCs.

CDR3 coding DNA: TGTGCCAGCAGCACCCGACAGACCGATAATTCACCCCTCCACTTT. It translates to CASSTRQTDNSPLHF. The V call is TRBV11-2, the J call TRBJ1-6; possibly TRBD1 for D (5 bases). Trimming shortened V by 5 bases and J by 5 bases, and 13 bases separated the two germline ends. Germline CDR1 reads SGHAT; CDR2 reads FQNNGV. CDR3 length: 15 residues.